This T cell receptor beta chain comes out of a study of identical twins listed by TCRdb under 2016. Some background on the complete study: To test whether fetal clonotypes persist, the study used deep sequencing on TCR alpha and beta repertoires from monozygotic twins, unrelated adults of various ages, and cord blood. Replicate twin experiments were performed at different times using different library preparation protocols to rule out contamination. Summary of the overall study and its limitations: Compared with coincidental sharing between unrelated individuals, an excess of low generation-probability sequences was observed among out-of-frame TCR alpha sequences shared between twins. Zero-insertion analyses could be partly confounded by invariant T cells such as MAIT and iNKT, although diverse VJ usage argued against such confounding for most clonotypes. Excess twin sharing in beta out-of-frame sequences was weaker because fewer shared sequences lowered the signal-to-noise ratio. Because the same donors could not be followed over many years, the conclusions relied on cross-sectional statistical analysis. Out-of-frame TCR alpha sharing in monozygotic twins was systematically underestimated by recombination models, whereas sharing between unrelated individuals was in agreement with the recombination models. Fewer insertions were carried by abundant cord blood beta clonotypes; a weaker similar trend was observed in young adult naive repertoires, while no such trend was observed in memory repertoires.

To prepare the library, 5' RACE was applied. Sequencing instrument: Illumina HiSeq 2000. A universal primer binding site was added through template switching, and the final cDNA carried a unique molecular identifier so that TCR cDNA molecules could be counted accurately. First-strand cDNA for TCR alpha and beta chains was synthesized from specific primers in the conserved constant-segment region. To control for contamination, every cDNA library was double barcoded, receiving both a SMART-Mk sample barcode and Illumina barcodes. TruSeq adapter sequences and Illumina sample barcodes were added in two successive PCR steps. TCR alpha and beta cDNA libraries were sequenced on the Illumina HiSeq platform with custom primers. Processing in the source paper ran as follows. Unique molecular identifiers were extracted from raw reads with MiGEC, and CDR3 positions were determined with MiXCR. Recombination models were inferred per individual with the repgenHMM and IGoR tools using an EM algorithm. The tcR package in R was used for shared clonotype analysis, with sharing normalized by the product of cloneset sizes. To study raw recombination without the effects of thymic and clonal selection, out-of-frame nonproductive sequences were analyzed. TCRdb reran the public reads through fastp at Q25 and MiXCR, keeping productive beta chains. Every CDR3 protein is listed once, alongside the most common genes and DNA of its rows. What appears here as the V and J calls and clone size reflects TCRdb's work, not the paper's. The sample table lists some 630,000 distinct CDR3 sequences, under 8.5% of them with a count of one. 1.5% to 2% of the sample rests with the top ten.

Worth noting for this clonotype: What antigen it recognizes has not been identified. No base qualities exist here, and no much larger clone lies one base off it.

V loses 5 bases of germline sequence and J loses 6 bases, and the interval between the two ends is 12 bases. Spanning cysteine to phenylalanine, the CDR3 consists of 13 amino acids. Just CDR3 DNA is preserved here, 39 bases in frame from base 1. Every donor was a healthy Caucasian. The twin cohort consisted of three pairs of female monozygotic twins, all aged roughly 18 to 29 years. The RNA used for TCR libraries was isolated from peripheral blood mononuclear cells. The same specimen was also included in a second study, on yellow fever vaccine responses in identical twins. As that second study puts it: According to the authors, the vaccine-induced T cell response in identical twins seemed to be partly convergent and partly specific to each individual. In the study, vaccine-responding T cell clones were precisely tracked in identical twins.

Recombination connected TRBV12-3 or TRBV12-4 to TRBJ2-3, with TRBD2 tentatively as D gene (5 bases match). The sample was PBMCs. This clonotype was sampled from a woman aged 18-29 years in good health. CDR3 loop: CASSTHTGDTQYF. In nucleotides, the sequence is TGTGCCAGCAGTACCCATACGGGGGATACGCAGTATTTT.